What follows is one TCR beta chain and its context. The entry originates in a study of blood T cell repertoires in COVID-19. The CDR3 totals 13 residues. V dropped 0 bases and J dropped 5 bases, with 6 bases sitting between them. Germline V gene lookup returns CDR1 LNHNV and CDR2 YYDKDF (reference sequence). Measured with immunoSEQ multiplex PCR; TCRdb has only the in-frame clones, and not every one. The sample has over 35,000 clones, 70% to 80% seen once. Input material: peripheral blood. This TCR came from a man in his 70s with acute or convalescent COVID-19. The rearrangement joins TRBV15 to TRBJ2-3, with D hard to call. The CDR3, as DNA: TGTGCCACCAGCAGAGATTTTAGAGATACGCAGTATTTT. Translation: CATSRDFRDTQYF.